This is a list of T cell receptor beta chains from one sample in a study of blood T cell repertoires in COVID-19. This table comes from immunoSEQ multiplex PCR, and its TCRdb copy is limited to in-frame clones, with some not included. The sample records about 65,000 clones, more than 90% being singletons. Sequenced: peripheral blood. These receptor sequences come from a man in his fifties or sixties with acute or convalescent COVID-19. The CDR3 runs from the conserved cysteine through the conserved F or W. Fields, in order: V gene, D gene, clone size, J gene, CDR3 DNA, CDR3 protein. The D gene is left open where the match is weak. The size entry is marked missing in some rows and otherwise reads once, few, many or a size class.

v_gene: TRBV6-5
d_gene: .
abundance: .
j_gene: TRBJ1-1
CDR3nt: TGTGCCAGCAGGGCGGGGATGAACACTGAAGCTTTCTTT
CDR3aa: CASRAGMNTEAFF

v_gene: TRBV11-2
d_gene: .
abundance: .
j_gene: TRBJ2-7
CDR3nt: TGTGCCAGCAGCTCCGGGTTGGGGCTCGAGCAGTACTTC
CDR3aa: CASSSGLGLEQYF

v_gene: TRBV4-1
d_gene: TRBD1
abundance: .
j_gene: TRBJ2-2
CDR3nt: TGCGCCAGCAGCCACGGCTTAGGACAGGTTCCCGGGGAGCTGTTTTTT
CDR3aa: CASSHGLGQVPGELFF

v_gene: TRBV5-1
d_gene: .
abundance: .
j_gene: TRBJ2-7
CDR3nt: TGCGCCAGCAGCTTGGAACAGGTCTACGAGCAGTACTTC
CDR3aa: CASSLEQVYEQYF

v_gene: TRBV6-5
d_gene: .
abundance: once
j_gene: TRBJ2-7
CDR3nt: TGTGCCAGCACCACAGTGGGCCAGGGCTACGAGCAGTACTTC
CDR3aa: CASTTVGQGYEQYF

v_gene: TRBV19
d_gene: .
abundance: .
j_gene: TRBJ1-5
CDR3nt: TGTGCCAGTAGTTTTCAGGGTCAGCCCCAGCATTTT
CDR3aa: CASSFQGQPQHF

v_gene: TRBV6-5
d_gene: .
abundance: .
j_gene: TRBJ2-7
CDR3nt: TGTGCCAGCAGCCGACTAGGCGAGAGCTCCTACGAGCAGTACTTC
CDR3aa: CASSRLGESSYEQYF

v_gene: TRBV19
d_gene: .
abundance: .
j_gene: TRBJ1-1
CDR3nt: TGTGCCAGTAGTAACGCAGGACTCTCGGCGGGGACTGAAGCTTTCTTT
CDR3aa: CASSNAGLSAGTEAFF

v_gene: TRBV4-1
d_gene: .
abundance: .
j_gene: TRBJ1-2
CDR3nt: TGCGCCAGCAGCCAAGGATTAGCATCCGGTGGCTACACCTTC
CDR3aa: CASSQGLASGGYTF

v_gene: TRBV5-4
d_gene: TRBD1
abundance: .
j_gene: TRBJ1-2
CDR3nt: TGTGCCAGCAGCTCCTTTGGACAGGTCTATGGCTACACCTTC
CDR3aa: CASSSFGQVYGYTF

v_gene: TRBV6-5
d_gene: TRBD1
abundance: .
j_gene: TRBJ2-7
CDR3nt: TGTGCCAGCAGTTACGCGCAGGGACAGGGGCACGAGCAGTACTTC
CDR3aa: CASSYAQGQGHEQYF

v_gene: TRBV5-1
d_gene: .
abundance: .
j_gene: TRBJ1-2
CDR3nt: TGCGCCAGCAGCTTGGAGCGGGGGACCTATGGCTACACCTTC
CDR3aa: CASSLERGTYGYTF

v_gene: TRBV20-1
d_gene: .
abundance: .
j_gene: TRBJ2-3
CDR3nt: TGCAGTGCTAGTATGGGACACCGGGGTGGCACAGATACGCAGTATTTT
CDR3aa: CSASMGHRGGTDTQYF

v_gene: TRBV30
d_gene: .
abundance: .
j_gene: TRBJ1-2
CDR3nt: TGTGCCTGGGGACCGGGACATCTTTACTATGGCTACACCTTC
CDR3aa: CAWGPGHLYYGYTF

v_gene: TRBV6-6
d_gene: .
abundance: once
j_gene: TRBJ2-5
CDR3nt: TGTGCCAGCAGGCGGTTAGGGGTCAACCTAGAGACCCAGTACTTC
CDR3aa: CASRRLGVNLETQYF

v_gene: TRBV28
d_gene: .
abundance: .
j_gene: TRBJ1-5
CDR3nt: TGTGCCAGCCACCGAGGGAATCAGCCCCAGCATTTT
CDR3aa: CASHRGNQPQHF

v_gene: TRBV19
d_gene: .
abundance: .
j_gene: TRBJ2-1
CDR3nt: TGTGCCAGTAGTATAGAGGCCAGCGATGAGCAGTTCTTC
CDR3aa: CASSIEASDEQFF

v_gene: TRBV6-6
d_gene: .
abundance: once
j_gene: TRBJ1-2
CDR3nt: TGTGCCAGCAGTCCGCAGCCGGGAGACCTTTTTAGCAGTGGCTACACCTTC
CDR3aa: CASSPQPGDLFSSGYTF

v_gene: TRBV7-3
d_gene: TRBD1
abundance: once
j_gene: TRBJ2-1
CDR3nt: TGTGCCAGCAGCTCACCCGGGACAGGGTCAAGGAATGAGCAGTTCTTC
CDR3aa: CASSSPGTGSRNEQFF

v_gene: TRBV27
d_gene: .
abundance: .
j_gene: TRBJ1-1
CDR3nt: TGTGCCAGCGCCTTGACCCGGGGAAACACTGAAGCTTTCTTT
CDR3aa: CASALTRGNTEAFF

v_gene: TRBV7-3
d_gene: TRBD1
abundance: .
j_gene: TRBJ1-1
CDR3nt: TGTGCCAGCAGCTTAACTCCGACAGGGGTTACGAACACTGAAGCTTTCTTT
CDR3aa: CASSLTPTGVTNTEAFF

v_gene: TRBV13
d_gene: TRBD1
abundance: .
j_gene: TRBJ1-1
CDR3nt: TGTGCCAGCAGCCAGGGTGGGACAGGGAACTCTGAAGCTTTCTTT
CDR3aa: CASSQGGTGNSEAFF

v_gene: TRBV6-5
d_gene: .
abundance: .
j_gene: TRBJ1-6
CDR3nt: TGTGCCAGCAGTTACTCGGGGGCAGCGTCAAATTCACCCCTCCACTTT
CDR3aa: CASSYSGAASNSPLHF

v_gene: TRBV24-1
d_gene: .
abundance: few
j_gene: TRBJ2-1
CDR3nt: TGTGCCACCAGTGATCAGGGGTCCTACAATGAGCAGTTCTTC
CDR3aa: CATSDQGSYNEQFF

v_gene: TRBV18
d_gene: TRBD1
abundance: .
j_gene: TRBJ1-2
CDR3nt: TGTGCCAGCTCACCACCAGGACAGGGCAACTATGGCTACACCTTC
CDR3aa: CASSPPGQGNYGYTF

v_gene: TRBV5-1
d_gene: TRBD1
abundance: .
j_gene: TRBJ1-5
CDR3nt: TGCGCCAGCATACCCGGACAGGGGGAAAGGGTAAGTAATCAGCCCCAGCATTTT
CDR3aa: CASIPGQGERVSNQPQHF

v_gene: TRBV15
d_gene: .
abundance: .
j_gene: TRBJ2-7
CDR3nt: TGTGCCACCAGCGTAAGACAGAGCTCCTACGAGCAGTACTTC
CDR3aa: CATSVRQSSYEQYF

v_gene: TRBV6-5
d_gene: .
abundance: .
j_gene: TRBJ1-2
CDR3nt: TGTGCCAGCAGTCCTGACACATATGGCTACACCTTC
CDR3aa: CASSPDTYGYTF

v_gene: TRBV20-1
d_gene: .
abundance: .
j_gene: TRBJ2-7
CDR3nt: TGCAGTGCTAGTCGGGTGAGGTCGTCCTACGAGCAGTACTTC
CDR3aa: CSASRVRSSYEQYF

v_gene: TRBV19
d_gene: TRBD1
abundance: .
j_gene: TRBJ1-1
CDR3nt: TGTGCCAGTAGTATTCTCTCCGGGACAGCTCTGAACACTGAAGCTTTCTTT
CDR3aa: CASSILSGTALNTEAFF

v_gene: TRBV19
d_gene: .
abundance: .
j_gene: TRBJ1-5
CDR3nt: TGTGCCAGTAGTATTCAGCGTTCGAAATATCAGCCCCAGCATTTT
CDR3aa: CASSIQRSKYQPQHF

v_gene: TRBV24-1
d_gene: .
abundance: .
j_gene: TRBJ1-4
CDR3nt: TGTGCCACCAGTGATCGGACAGTTTCAACTAATGAAAAACTGTTTTTT
CDR3aa: CATSDRTVSTNEKLFF

v_gene: TRBV18
d_gene: .
abundance: .
j_gene: TRBJ1-1
CDR3nt: TGTGCCAGCTCACCACTCGAAACCAACGGGAACACTGAAGCTTTCTTT
CDR3aa: CASSPLETNGNTEAFF

v_gene: TRBV4-1
d_gene: TRBD2
abundance: few
j_gene: TRBJ2-7
CDR3nt: TGCGCCAGCAGCCCGCATATGATAGCGGGGAGAAACGAGCAGTACTTC
CDR3aa: CASSPHMIAGRNEQYF

v_gene: TRBV7-6
d_gene: TRBD1
abundance: once
j_gene: TRBJ2-2
CDR3nt: TGTGCCAGCAGCTTAGTGGTATCCGGGACAGGGAGACACCGGGAGCTGTTTTTT
CDR3aa: CASSLVVSGTGRHRELFF

v_gene: TRBV9
d_gene: .
abundance: .
j_gene: TRBJ1-3
CDR3nt: TGTGCCAGCTCGCGCTCTGGAAACACCATATATTTT
CDR3aa: CASSRSGNTIYF